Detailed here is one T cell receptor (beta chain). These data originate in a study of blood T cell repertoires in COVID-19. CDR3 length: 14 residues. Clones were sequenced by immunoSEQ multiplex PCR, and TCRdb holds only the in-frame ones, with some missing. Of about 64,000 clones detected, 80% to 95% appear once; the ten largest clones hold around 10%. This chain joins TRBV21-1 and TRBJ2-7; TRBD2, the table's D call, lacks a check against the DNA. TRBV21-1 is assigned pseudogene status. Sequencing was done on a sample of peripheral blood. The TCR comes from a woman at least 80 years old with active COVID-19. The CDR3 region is CASSKAADSYEQYF. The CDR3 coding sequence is TGTGCCAGCAGCAAAGCCGCGGACTCCTACGAGCAGTACTTC.